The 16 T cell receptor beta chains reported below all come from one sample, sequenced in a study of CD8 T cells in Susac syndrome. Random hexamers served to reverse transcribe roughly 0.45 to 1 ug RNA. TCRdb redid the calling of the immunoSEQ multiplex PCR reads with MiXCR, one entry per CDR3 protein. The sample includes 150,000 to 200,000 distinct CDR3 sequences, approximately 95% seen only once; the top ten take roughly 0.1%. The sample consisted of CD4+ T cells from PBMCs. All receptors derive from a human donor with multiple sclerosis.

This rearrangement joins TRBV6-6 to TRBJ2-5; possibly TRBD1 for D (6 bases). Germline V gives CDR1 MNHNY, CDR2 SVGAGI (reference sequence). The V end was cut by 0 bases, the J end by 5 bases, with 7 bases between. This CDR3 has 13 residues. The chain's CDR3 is CASSYSQGETQYF. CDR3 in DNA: TGTGCCAGCAGTTACTCCCAGGGGGAGACCCAGTACTTC.

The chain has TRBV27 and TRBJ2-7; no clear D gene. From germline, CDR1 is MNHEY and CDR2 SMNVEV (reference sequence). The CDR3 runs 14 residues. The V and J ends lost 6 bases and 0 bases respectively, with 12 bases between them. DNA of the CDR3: TGTGCCAGCAGCCTGCAGGCTCCCTCCTACGAGCAGTACTTC. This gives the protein CASSLQAPSYEQYF.

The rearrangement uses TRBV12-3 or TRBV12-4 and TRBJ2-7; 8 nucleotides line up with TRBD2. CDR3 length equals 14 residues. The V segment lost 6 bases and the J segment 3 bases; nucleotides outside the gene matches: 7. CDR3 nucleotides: TGTGCCAGCAGGAAGCGGGGGTTGAGCTACGAGCAGTACTTC. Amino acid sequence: CASRKRGLSYEQYF.

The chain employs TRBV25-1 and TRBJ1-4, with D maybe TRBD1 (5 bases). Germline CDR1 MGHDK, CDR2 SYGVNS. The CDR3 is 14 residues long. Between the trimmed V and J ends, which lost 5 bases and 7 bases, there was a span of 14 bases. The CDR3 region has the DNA TGTGCCAGCAGTTCCACCTTCCAGGGTGAAAAACTGTTTTTT. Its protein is CASSSTFQGEKLFF.

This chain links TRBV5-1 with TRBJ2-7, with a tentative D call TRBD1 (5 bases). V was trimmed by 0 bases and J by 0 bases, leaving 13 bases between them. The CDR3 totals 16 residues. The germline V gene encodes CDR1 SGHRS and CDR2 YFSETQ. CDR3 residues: CASSLGQPGVSYEQYF. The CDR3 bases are TGCGCCAGCAGCTTGGGACAGCCAGGCGTCTCCTACGAGCAGTACTTC.

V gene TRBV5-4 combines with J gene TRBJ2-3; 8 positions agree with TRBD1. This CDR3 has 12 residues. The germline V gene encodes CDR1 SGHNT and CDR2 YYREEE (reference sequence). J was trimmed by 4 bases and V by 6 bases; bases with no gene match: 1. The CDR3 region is CASTRGPDTQYF. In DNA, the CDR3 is TGTGCCAGCACCAGGGGGCCAGATACGCAGTATTTT.

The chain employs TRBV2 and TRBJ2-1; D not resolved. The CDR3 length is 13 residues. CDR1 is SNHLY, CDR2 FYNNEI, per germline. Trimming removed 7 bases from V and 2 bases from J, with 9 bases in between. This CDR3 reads CASILNPYNEQFF. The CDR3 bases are TGTGCCAGCATTCTGAACCCCTACAATGAGCAGTTCTTC. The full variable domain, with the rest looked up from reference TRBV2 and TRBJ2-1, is EPEVTQTPSHQVTQMGQEVILRCVPISNHLYFYWYRQILGQKVEFLVSFYNNEISEKSEIFDDQFSVERPDGSNFTLKIRSTKLEDSAMYFCASILNPYNEQFFGPGTRLTVL.

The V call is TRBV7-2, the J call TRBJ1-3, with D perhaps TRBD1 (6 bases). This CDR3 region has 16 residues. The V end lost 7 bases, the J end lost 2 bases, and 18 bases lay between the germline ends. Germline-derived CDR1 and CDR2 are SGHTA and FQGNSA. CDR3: CASTLAPPGAGNTIYF. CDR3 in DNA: TGTGCCAGCACCCTCGCCCCGCCAGGGGCTGGAAACACCATATATTTT.

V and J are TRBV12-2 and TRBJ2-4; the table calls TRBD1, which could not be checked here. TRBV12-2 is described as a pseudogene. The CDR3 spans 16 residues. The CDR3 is CASRRNKNSGKDIQYF. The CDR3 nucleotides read TGTGCAAGTCGCCGAAACAAAAACTCAGGGAAAGACATTCAGTACTTC.

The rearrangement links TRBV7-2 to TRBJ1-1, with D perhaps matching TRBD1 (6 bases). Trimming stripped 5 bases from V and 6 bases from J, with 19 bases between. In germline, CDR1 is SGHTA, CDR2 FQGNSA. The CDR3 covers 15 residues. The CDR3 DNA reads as TGTGCCAGCAGCATCCGGCACGGGGGCGGATCTGAAGCTTTCTTT. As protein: CASSIRHGGGSEAFF.

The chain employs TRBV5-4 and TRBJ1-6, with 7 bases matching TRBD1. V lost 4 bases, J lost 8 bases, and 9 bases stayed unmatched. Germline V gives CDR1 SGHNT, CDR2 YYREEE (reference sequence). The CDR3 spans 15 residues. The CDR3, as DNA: TGTGCCAGCAGCCTAGGGGGCTTAAATGATTCACCCCTCCACTTT. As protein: CASSLGGLNDSPLHF.

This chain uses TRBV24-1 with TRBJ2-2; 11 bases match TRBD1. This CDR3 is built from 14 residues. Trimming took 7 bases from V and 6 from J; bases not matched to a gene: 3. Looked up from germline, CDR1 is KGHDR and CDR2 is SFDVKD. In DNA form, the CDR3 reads TGTGCCACCAGCCGGGACAGGGGGGCCGGGGAGCTGTTTTTT. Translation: CATSRDRGAGELFF.

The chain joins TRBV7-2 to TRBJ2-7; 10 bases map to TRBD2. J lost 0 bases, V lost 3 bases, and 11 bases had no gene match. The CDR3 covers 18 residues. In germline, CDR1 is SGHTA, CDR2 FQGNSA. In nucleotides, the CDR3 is TGTGCCAGCAGCTTTACTAGCGGGACGGGGAAAATCTCCTACGAGCAGTACTTC. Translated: CASSFTSGTGKISYEQYF.

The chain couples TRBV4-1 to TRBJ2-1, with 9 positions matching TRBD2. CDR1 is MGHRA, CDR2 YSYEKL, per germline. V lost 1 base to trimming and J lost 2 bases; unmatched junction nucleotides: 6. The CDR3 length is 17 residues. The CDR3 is CASSQGWTSVPYNEQFF. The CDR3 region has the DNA TGCGCCAGCAGCCAAGGGTGGACTAGCGTTCCCTACAATGAGCAGTTCTTC.

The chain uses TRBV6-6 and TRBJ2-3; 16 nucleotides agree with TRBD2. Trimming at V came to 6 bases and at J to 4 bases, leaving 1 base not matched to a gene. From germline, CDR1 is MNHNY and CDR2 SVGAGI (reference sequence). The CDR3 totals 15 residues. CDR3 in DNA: TGTGCCAGCAGCGGGACTAGCGGGAGGGCAGATACGCAGTATTTT. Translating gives CASSGTSGRADTQYF.

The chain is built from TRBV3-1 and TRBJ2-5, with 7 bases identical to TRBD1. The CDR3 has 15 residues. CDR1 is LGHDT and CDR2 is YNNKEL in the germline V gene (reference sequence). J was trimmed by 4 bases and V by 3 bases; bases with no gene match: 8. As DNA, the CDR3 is TGTGCCAGCAGCCATCGTGACAGGGACGTAGAGACCCAGTACTTC. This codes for CASSHRDRDVETQYF.